Described below is a single TCR beta chain sequence and its context. What it binds is unknown. The sample is drawn from a study of shared clonotypes between healthy human individuals. Whole-study findings and limits: Clonotypes not shared had lower generation probabilities than those common to all four donors. What naive subsets generally showed was a larger estimated richness than memory subsets showed.

Sorted-subset replicate PCRs used roughly 210 ng of genomic DNA. This amount corresponded to tens of thousands of T cell genomes. Original analysis: With immunoSEQ giving junction-only sequences and no quality scores, filtering differed. Assay: immunoSEQ multiplex PCR; the TCRdb copy retains only in-frame clones and omits some. That table furnishes V, J and clone size, whereas the DNA furnished D and trimming. The sample yields approximately 2.5 million clones, about 92% seen once. J was trimmed by 4 bases and V by 5 bases; bases with no gene match: 9. The CDR3 sequence is 16 residues long. Per germline, CDR1 SGHAT and CDR2 FQDESV (reference sequence).

V is TRBV11-1 and J is TRBJ2-2; TRBD2 aligns across 8 bases. The sequenced material came from naive CD4+ T cells sorted from blood. Subset specified: CD45RA+ positively selected. The sequence came from a young man in good health. CDR3 sequence reads: CASSRQRGNPTGELFF. DNA of the CDR3: TGTGCCAGCAGCAGACAGCGGGGGAACCCCACCGGGGAGCTGTTTTTT.